The present TCR beta chain was sequenced within a study of cytomegalovirus exposure and HLA in healthy donors listed by TCRdb under 2017. General notes on the study: In an earlier analysis of roughly 590 of the donors, roughly 300 Gb of sequence data and just under 120 million unique TCR beta sequences from roughly 180 million T cells were reported. The genetic ancestry cluster associated with self-reported Caucasian donors included roughly 84% of the roughly 390 genotyped donors. Four to six DR-DQ haplotypes were handled as single units for association and clustering, since linkage in the cohort was strong. On average, roughly 240,000 unique TCR beta nucleotide sequences were sequenced per donor among a few hundred genotyped donors of the cohort, with about 17% of those sequences being non-productive. The aim of the study was to test whether cataloging public T cell receptors could identify signatures of past pathogen exposure. In a later genetic analysis, genome-wide SNP genotypes for about 65% of the 666 donors were used, and that subset was treated as a discovery cohort. An earlier analysis of several hundred of the donors used high-throughput TCR beta sequencing to judge whether each TCR beta V gene segment behaved as functional or pseudogenic. High-throughput TCR immunosequencing, statistical association of individual TCRs with disease status, and machine learning were combined to predict cytomegalovirus infection status. An early release that covered about 600 HLA-typed donors contained around 300 gigabases of sequencing data and tens of millions of unique TCR sequences. Alongside the repertoire data, information on donor age, sex, ethnicity and CMV serostatus was compiled. A later analysis re-examined previously published TCR beta repertoires from 610 or so donors and added high-resolution HLA genotyping to investigate patterns of TCR occurrence. The study used immunosequencing to profile the T cell repertoires of several hundred subjects and linked those repertoires to cytomegalovirus serostatus. Rather than using new phenotypic data, the later analysis identified candidate immune exposures from TCR beta sequences and from how often those sequences occurred across donors. Besides the first cohort of around 670 subjects, a separate validation cohort made up of 90 to 150 different subjects was used. Every repertoire in the discovery cohort had been generated on one and the same sequencing platform. Both class I and class II loci were covered by HLA typing, at four-digit resolution. Typing coverage varied by locus: about 629-640 donors for A, B, C, DRB1 and DQB1; around 560 for DQA1; approximately 610 for DPA1; 400 to 480 for DPB1.

The cohort comprised fewer than 700 healthy bone marrow donors. At the time of sampling, every cohort member was nominally healthy, though immune exposures that went unrecorded were likely present. The donor tested CMV seropositive and was one of the 289 seropositive cohort members. Each donor provided a peripheral blood sample, and peripheral blood mononuclear cells were used for TCR beta sequencing. The Qiagen DNeasy Blood Extraction Kit was used to extract genomic DNA from the blood cell samples. Concerning this clone: The antigen it binds to is not known. Per-base quality was not reported, and no clone a single base away is much larger than it.

General study outcomes and caveats: When HLA alleles, especially DR and DQ, strongly co-occurred, TCR associations were difficult to assign to individual alleles. The study listed around 160 TCR beta chains as associated with cytomegalovirus. Because some donors lacked HLA typing at each locus, the association tests relied only on the typed subset. In a later analysis, HLA-associated TCR beta chains showed more clonal expansion and lower generation probabilities than non-associated chains that were equally common. A cluster of highly shared sequence variants was judged likely to represent a technical artifact of the sequencing pipeline. A later genetic analysis associated a missense DCLRE1C variant with V-gene and J-gene trimming of TCR beta chains, and an independent cohort replicated the association. Immune exposure information for the cohort was limited to CMV serostatus. Roughly uniform sequencing depth across donors was assumed in presence/absence analyses, although this assumption may not hold. According to a later analysis, parvovirus B19, influenza, CMV and Epstein-Barr virus appeared linked to several top co-occurrence clusters. According to a later genetic analysis, donors in an Asian-associated ancestry cluster had fewer N-insertions in productive TCRs than the roughly 700-donor mean. The authors suggested that the approach could potentially be extended to other disease states and immunological phenotypes. Only TCR beta chains were sequenced in this cohort, and the absence of alpha or paired-chain data limited detectable features. In a later analysis, TCR association rates were found to vary across HLA loci, with the most associated TCRs seen for DRB1 alleles and the fewest for HLA-C alleles. In vitro tests confirmed that a few of the cytomegalovirus-associated TCR beta chains recognize cytomegalovirus antigens. Specific HLA alleles were associated with roughly 17,000 TCR beta sequences at a false discovery rate of 0.05 in a later analysis. Because counts were too low, more than 15 rarely observed V segments, including chromosome 9 orphons, were excluded from the earlier analysis of fewer than 650 of the donors. The classifier was reported to diagnose cytomegalovirus status with high specificity and sensitivity in both the original cohort and the validation cohort. A further reported finding was that TCR beta sequences accurately predicted the HLA-A and HLA-B alleles for most subjects in the first cohort. According to a later analysis, most CMV-associated TCR beta chains appeared to be HLA-restricted, and the HLA associations seemed to be driven largely by CMV exposure. Across donors, most TCR sequences were observed very rarely, whereas some public TCRs were present in many individuals. An earlier analysis of approximately 600 of the donors showed that most TCR beta V segments appeared in productive rearrangements either about 87% or about 30% of the time, which broadly matched IMGT annotations. Because the 87-base-pair reads could not distinguish some IMGT-functional V segments, including TRBV6-2 and TRBV6-3, those segments were excluded. Linkage disequilibrium might explain the correlated functional status among segregating V segments, but an unknown experimental factor could not be ruled out.

Library generation was performed with the immunoSEQ multiplex PCR assay. For the multiplex PCR, a mixture combining 60 forward primers for TCR Vbeta segments and 13 reverse primers for TCR Jbeta segments was used. The CDR3 region of rearranged TCR beta genes was amplified from genomic DNA by a multiplex PCR assay. The Illumina HiSeq System was used to sequence the amplified TCR beta libraries as 87-base-pair reads. In the original analysis: In a later analysis, tens of millions of unique TCR beta chains were counted across the roughly 670 repertoires, and roughly 10 million of these chains were shared by at least two donors. Raw reads were error-corrected and collapsed into unique sequences with a nearest-neighbor algorithm that merged closely related sequences to remove PCR and sequencing errors. Alignment of CDR3 sequences to IMGT reference sequences was used to assign V, D and J gene segments. For a sequence to be retained, a match of at least six nucleotides to both a V gene segment and a J gene segment was required. Rearrangements were called productive when the CDR3 lacked stop codons and stayed in frame with V and J; all others were non-productive. Following IMGT convention, CDR3 was defined as the stretch from the second conserved V-encoded cysteine up to the conserved J-encoded phenylalanine. The earlier analysis of about 610 of the donors excluded sequences that lacked an unambiguous match to a single V gene segment. An earlier analysis of 500 to 700 of the donors classified V segments as functional when productive rearrangements were above 56.7% and as segregating when the standard deviation between donors was above 5%. A statistical classification framework was built to diagnose cytomegalovirus status from the catalog of TCR beta chain sequences. In a later analysis, TCR nucleotide sequences were compared against IMGT/GENE-DB human TR gene sequences so that V and J genes could be assigned. The TCRdist pipeline was used in a later analysis to assign CDR3 sequences and most-parsimonious VDJ recombination scenarios. In a later analysis, every TCR beta chain was defined by the combination of its CDR3 amino acid sequence and its V-gene family, and reads without a unique V-gene family were dropped. To address suspected cross-contamination and a sequencing artifact, a later analysis removed around 590 highly shared, low-generation-probability nucleotide sequences. For each public chain, a later analysis derived a clonal expansion index from normalized ranks of inferred template counts within each repertoire. A later analysis computed generation probabilities with a VDJ recombination model fitted to out-of-frame rearrangements, and checked the results against IGoR. Hypergeometric tests were used in a later analysis to score TCR-TCR, TCR-HLA and TCR-CMV co-occurrence, with a repertoire-size bias correction applied to the TCR pairs. To estimate false discovery rates, a later analysis permuted the HLA or CMV assignments 20 times. In a later analysis, co-occurring TCRs were grouped using DBSCAN, and TCRdist sequence similarity was added for clustering within HLA-allele-positive subsets. Repertoires with fewer than 30,000 or more than 120,000 public chains were left out of co-occurrence clustering, as were about five repertoires with anomalous nucleotide sharing. TCRdb provides this immuneACCESS table in a form limited to in-frame rearrangements. Some clones are lacking; in checked studies, under half of them reflect an unresolved V gene, and why the rest are absent is not known. Clone size and V and J calls were adopted from that table, with D and trimming inferred from the DNA. A total of 85,000 to 120,000 clones appear in this sample, 65% to 80% of them only once. Together, the top ten hold around 5.8% of the sample.

Per the germline V gene, KGHSH is the CDR1 and LQKENI is the CDR2. CDR3 length: 18 amino acids, cysteine to phenylalanine. Only CDR3 DNA remains: 54 bases, in frame from the first base. Clipping removes 0 bases from V and 4 bases from J, with 9 as the unmatched junction base count. The source is a woman aged 45 to 65 in good health and CMV-seropositive. Sequenced material: PBMCs. The rearrangement combines TRBV18 with TRBJ1-4, and 9 junctional nucleotides match TRBD1. At the DNA level, the sequence is TGTGCCAGCTCACCACCGGGACAGGGTATGAGGAATAATGAAAAACTGTTTTTT. The resulting protein is CASSPPGQGMRNNEKLFF. The CDR3 plus the reference TRBV18 and TRBJ1-4 genes for the other parts give the full variable domain: NAGVMQNPRHLVRRRGQEARLRCSPMKGHSHVYWYRQLPEEGLKFMVYLQKENIIDESGMPKERFSAEFPKEGPSILRIQQVVRGDSAAYFCASSPPGQGMRNNEKLFFGSGTQLSVL.